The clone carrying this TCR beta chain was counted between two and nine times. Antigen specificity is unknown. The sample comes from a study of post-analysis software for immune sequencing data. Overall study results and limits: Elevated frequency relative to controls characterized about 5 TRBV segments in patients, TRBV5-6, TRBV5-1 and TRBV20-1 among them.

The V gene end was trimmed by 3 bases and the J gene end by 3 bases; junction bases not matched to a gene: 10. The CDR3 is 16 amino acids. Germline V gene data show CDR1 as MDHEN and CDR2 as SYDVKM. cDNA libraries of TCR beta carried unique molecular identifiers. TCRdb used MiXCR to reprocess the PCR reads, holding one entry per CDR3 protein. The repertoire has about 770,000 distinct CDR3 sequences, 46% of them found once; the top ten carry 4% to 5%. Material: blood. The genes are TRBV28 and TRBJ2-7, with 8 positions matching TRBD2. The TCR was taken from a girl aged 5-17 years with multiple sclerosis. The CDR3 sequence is CASSFRAGDRDYEQYF. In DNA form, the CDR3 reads TGTGCCAGCAGTTTTCGAGCGGGAGACCGTGACTACGAGCAGTACTTC.